This T cell receptor (beta chain) came from a study of blood T cell repertoires in COVID-19. For the study at large: Sample material is recorded as cDNA or gDNA derived from T cells, B-cell-depleted T cells, or PBMCs.

Germline-derived CDR1 and CDR2 are MNHEY and SVGEGT. V trimming: 5 bases; J trimming: 2 bases; junction bases outside the gene matches: 14. The CDR3 runs to 19 residues. Generated by immunoSEQ multiplex PCR, the TCRdb table keeps only in-frame clones and is missing some. The sample consists of a few hundred thousand clones, about nine tenths of them appearing once. The receptor was isolated from a man aged 60-69 years with acute or convalescent COVID-19. Specimen: peripheral blood. This chain connects TRBV6-2 or TRBV6-3 to TRBJ1-5; TRBD1 aligns across 11 bases. The CDR3 spells CASSGPGQGGPLGNQPQHF. In nucleotides, the CDR3 is TGTGCCAGCAGTGGCCCGGGACAGGGGGGGCCTTTGGGCAATCAGCCCCAGCATTTT.